Shown below are 8 T cell receptor beta chains from a single sample sequenced in a study of blood T cells in healthy people across ages. A sample-barcoded 5' primer and a J-beta primer mix were used in a second PCR of about 7 to 11 cycles. One entry per CDR3 protein results from TCRdb running MiXCR on the 5' RACE reads. The top ten clones hold 3% of a sample with approximately 780,000 distinct CDR3 sequences, about a quarter of them seen once. The data were also submitted as part of a second study, on T cells of mothers and their children.

The sequenced sample was blood. The receptor set was obtained from a boy younger than 18 in good health.

In regard to this clonotype: The junction differs from germline at one of its ends, possibly a read error. The rearrangement joins TRBV12-3 or TRBV12-4 to TRBJ1-2; a possible D gene is TRBD1 (6 bases). This CDR3 contains 12 residues. CDR3 sequence reads: CTSIVTGGGYTF. The CDR3, as DNA: TGTACCAGCATAGTGACAGGTGGTGGCTACACCTTC.

This chain connects TRBV29-1 to TRBJ2-5; D not certain. This CDR3 has 14 residues. In germline, CDR1 is SQVTM, CDR2 ANQGSEA. Trimming shortened V by 8 bases and J by 7 bases, and 23 bases separated the two germline ends. The CDR3 protein is CSSNAPGIKGTQYF. Written as DNA, the CDR3 is TGCAGCTCTAATGCACCAGGCATCAAGGGGACCCAGTACTTC.

V usage is TRBV6-5 and J usage is TRBJ2-7, with a tentative D call TRBD2 (6 bases). Germline V gives CDR1 MNHEY, CDR2 SVGAGI. The ends were cut back, 0 bases at V and 0 bases at J, with 9 bases in the middle. CDR3 length: 15 residues. In nucleotides, the CDR3 is TGTGCCAGCAGTTACTCGCGGGGCCTCTCCTACGAGCAGTACTTC. It specifies CASSYSRGLSYEQYF.

The rearrangement links TRBV30 to TRBJ1-1; a weak D match, TRBD1 (6 bases). V lost 2 bases to trimming and J lost 6 bases, with 16 bases between them. Germline assignment: CDR1 GTSNPN and CDR2 SVGIG (reference sequence). This CDR3 spans 14 amino acids. The CDR3 nucleotides read TGTGCCTGGAGTATAGGGACAAAGGGTCCTGAAGCTTTCTTT. Its protein is CAWSIGTKGPEAFF.

The chain couples TRBV18 to TRBJ2-7; 7 positions agree with TRBD1. J gave up 4 bases and V 2 bases, and 8 bases lay outside the gene matches. Germline lookup yields CDR1 KGHSH and CDR2 LQKENI. CDR3 size: 15 residues. The CDR3 reads CASSPRPDRFYEQYF. DNA for the CDR3: TGTGCCAGCTCACCAAGGCCGGACAGGTTTTACGAGCAGTACTTC. The full variable domain, in which reference TRBV18 and TRBJ2-7 provide the parts outside the CDR3, is NAGVMQNPRHLVRRRGQEARLRCSPMKGHSHVYWYRQLPEEGLKFMVYLQKENIIDESGMPKERFSAEFPKEGPSILRIQQVVRGDSAAYFCASSPRPDRFYEQYFGPGTRLTVT.

The chain is built from TRBV3-1 and TRBJ2-5; 14 bases match TRBD2. Near its end, the DNA agrees better with TRBJ2-1, so the J call may be wrong. The CDR3 length is 18 residues. Germline-derived CDR1 and CDR2 are LGHDT and YNNKEL (reference sequence). For the CDR3, the DNA is TGTGCCAGCAGCCAAGGACTAGCGGGGGGGTTCAGTAAGTATGAGCAGTTCTTC. Its protein product is CASSQGLAGGFSKYEQFF.

V usage is TRBV20-1 and J usage is TRBJ2-1; TRBD2 aligns across 7 bases. The J call may be in error: the DNA end matches TRBJ2-7 better. The CDR3 extends over 15 amino acids. Germline V gene data show CDR1 as DFQATT and CDR2 as SNEGSKA (reference sequence). CDR3 nucleotides: TGCAGTGCCCCGAATGGGGGGGGTGACCCCTACGAGCAGTACTTC. Its translation is CSAPNGGGDPYEQYF.

The J gene is TRBJ1-1, the V gene TRBV12-3 or TRBV12-4; perhaps TRBD1 as D (5 bases). V shed 3 bases and J shed 3 bases, with 14 bases lying between them. The CDR3 has 15 residues. CDR3 nucleotide sequence: TGTGCCAGCAGTTTTCGAGGGGTAGGCTACACTGAAGCTTTCTTT. It specifies CASSFRGVGYTEAFF.